This T cell receptor beta chain was sequenced in a study of blood T cell repertoires in COVID-19. Study-level information: Samples taken during acute and convalescent COVID-19 were collected in the United States, Italy and Spain. The analysed material was cDNA or gDNA that came from T cells, B-cell-depleted T cells, or PBMCs.

Under the authors' procedure: From reference gene primer amplification, estimates of nucleated cell counts were derived. The repertoire was sequenced with immunoSEQ multiplex PCR; TCRdb's copy has only in-frame clones and lacks some. The V and J calls and clone size come from that table; D and trimming were worked out from the DNA. The table lists a few hundred thousand clones, more than 70% of them singletons, with roughly 7% in the top ten. V was cut by 1 base and J by 7 bases, with 8 bases left in between. Germline assignment: CDR1 LGHNA and CDR2 YSLEER. The CDR3 loop spans 13 amino acids. This chain connects TRBV4-3 to TRBJ1-5; D remains unclear. The TCR sequence derives from a woman aged 25 to 39 who had recovered from COVID-19. Sequenced: peripheral blood. Here the CDR3 reads CASSQAGGQPQHF. CDR3 nucleotides: TGCGCCAGCAGCCAAGCCGGAGGGCAGCCCCAGCATTTT.